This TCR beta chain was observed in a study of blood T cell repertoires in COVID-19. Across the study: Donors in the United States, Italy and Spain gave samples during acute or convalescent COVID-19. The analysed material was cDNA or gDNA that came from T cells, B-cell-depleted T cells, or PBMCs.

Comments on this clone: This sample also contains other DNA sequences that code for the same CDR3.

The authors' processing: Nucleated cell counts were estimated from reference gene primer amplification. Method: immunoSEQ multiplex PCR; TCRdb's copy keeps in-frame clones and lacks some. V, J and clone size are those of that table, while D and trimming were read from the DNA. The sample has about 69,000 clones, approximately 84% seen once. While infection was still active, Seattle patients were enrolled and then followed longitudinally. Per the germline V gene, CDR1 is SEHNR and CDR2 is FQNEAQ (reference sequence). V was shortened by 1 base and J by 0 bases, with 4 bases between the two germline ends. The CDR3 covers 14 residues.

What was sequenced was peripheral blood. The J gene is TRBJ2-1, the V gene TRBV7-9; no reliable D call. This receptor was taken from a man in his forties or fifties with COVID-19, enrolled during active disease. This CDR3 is CASSLGSSYNEQFF. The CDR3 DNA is TGTGCCAGCAGCTTAGGGAGCTCCTACAATGAGCAGTTCTTC. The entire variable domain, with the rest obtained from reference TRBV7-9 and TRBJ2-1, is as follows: DTGVSQNPRHKITKRGQNVTFRCDPISEHNRLYWYRQTLGQGPEFLTYFQNEAQLEKSRLLSDRFSAERPKGSFSTLEIQRTEQGDSAMYLCASSLGSSYNEQFFGPGTRLTVL.